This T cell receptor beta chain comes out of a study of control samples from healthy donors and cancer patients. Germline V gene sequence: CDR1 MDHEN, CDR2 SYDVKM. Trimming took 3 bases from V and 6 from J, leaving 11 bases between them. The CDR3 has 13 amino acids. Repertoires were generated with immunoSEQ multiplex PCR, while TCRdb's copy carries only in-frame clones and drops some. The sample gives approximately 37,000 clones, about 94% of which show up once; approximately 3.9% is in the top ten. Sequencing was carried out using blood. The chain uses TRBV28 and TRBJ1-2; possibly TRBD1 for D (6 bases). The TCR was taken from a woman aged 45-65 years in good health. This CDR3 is CASSFGGRDGYTF. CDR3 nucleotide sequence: TGTGCCAGCAGTTTCGGGGGGCGCGATGGCTACACCTTC.